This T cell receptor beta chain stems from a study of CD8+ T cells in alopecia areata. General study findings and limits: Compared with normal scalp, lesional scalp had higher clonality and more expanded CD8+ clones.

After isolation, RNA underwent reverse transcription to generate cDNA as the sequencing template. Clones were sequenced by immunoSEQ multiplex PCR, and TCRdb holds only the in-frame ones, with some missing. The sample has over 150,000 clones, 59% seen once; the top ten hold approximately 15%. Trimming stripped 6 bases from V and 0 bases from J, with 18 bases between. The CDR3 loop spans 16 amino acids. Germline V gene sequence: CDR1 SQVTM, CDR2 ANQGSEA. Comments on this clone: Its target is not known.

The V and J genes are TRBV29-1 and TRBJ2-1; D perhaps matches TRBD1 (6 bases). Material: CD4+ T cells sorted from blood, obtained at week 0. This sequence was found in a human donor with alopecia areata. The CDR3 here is CSVGSKTGLSYNEQFF. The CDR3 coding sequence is TGCAGCGTGGGTTCTAAGACAGGCCTCTCCTACAATGAGCAGTTCTTC.